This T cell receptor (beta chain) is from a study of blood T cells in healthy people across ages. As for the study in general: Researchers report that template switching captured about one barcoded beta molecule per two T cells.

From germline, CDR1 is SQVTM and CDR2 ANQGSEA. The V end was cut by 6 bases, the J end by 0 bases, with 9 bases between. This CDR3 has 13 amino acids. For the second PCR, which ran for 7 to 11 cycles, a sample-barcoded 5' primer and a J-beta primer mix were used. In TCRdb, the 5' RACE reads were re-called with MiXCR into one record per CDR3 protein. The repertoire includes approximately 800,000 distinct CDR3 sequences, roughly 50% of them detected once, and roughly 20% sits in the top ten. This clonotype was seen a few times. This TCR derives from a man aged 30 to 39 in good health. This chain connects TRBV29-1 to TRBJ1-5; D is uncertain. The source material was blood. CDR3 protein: CSVATDSNQPQHF. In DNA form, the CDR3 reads TGCAGCGTGGCTACAGATAGCAATCAGCCCCAGCATTTT.